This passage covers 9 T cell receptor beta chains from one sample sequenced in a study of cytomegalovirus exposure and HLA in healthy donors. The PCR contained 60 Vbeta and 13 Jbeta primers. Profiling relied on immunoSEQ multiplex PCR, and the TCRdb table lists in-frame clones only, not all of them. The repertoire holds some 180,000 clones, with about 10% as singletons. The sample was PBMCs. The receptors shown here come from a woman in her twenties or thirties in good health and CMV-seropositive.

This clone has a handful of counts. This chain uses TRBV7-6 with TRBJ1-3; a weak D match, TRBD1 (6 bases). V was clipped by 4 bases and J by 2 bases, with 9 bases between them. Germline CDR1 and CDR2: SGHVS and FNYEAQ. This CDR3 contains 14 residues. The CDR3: CASSYAGAGNTIYF. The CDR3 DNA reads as TGTGCCAGCAGCTACGCAGGGGCTGGAAACACCATATATTTT.

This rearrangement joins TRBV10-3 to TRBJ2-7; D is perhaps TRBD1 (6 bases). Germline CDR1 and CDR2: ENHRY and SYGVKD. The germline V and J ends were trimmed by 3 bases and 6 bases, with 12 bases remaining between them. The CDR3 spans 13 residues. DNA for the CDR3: TGTGCCATCAGTGAATACAGGGAAATCGAGCAGTACTTC. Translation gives CAISEYREIEQYF.

The CDR3 region has the DNA TGCGCCAGCAGCCAAACGGGCGGGGGCGGATACGAGCAGTACTTC. It yields the protein CASSQTGGGGYEQYF. J is TRBJ2-7 and V is TRBV4-1, with D perhaps matching TRBD2 (7 bases). Germline assignment: CDR1 MGHRA and CDR2 YSYEKL. Trimming pared 2 bases from V and 4 bases from J, leaving 15 bases between. The CDR3 totals 15 residues.

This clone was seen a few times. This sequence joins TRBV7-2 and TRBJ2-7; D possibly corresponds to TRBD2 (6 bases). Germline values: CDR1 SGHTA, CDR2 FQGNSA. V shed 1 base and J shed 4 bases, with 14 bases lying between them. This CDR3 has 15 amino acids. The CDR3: CASSLDRAGPYEQYF. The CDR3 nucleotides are TGTGCCAGCAGCTTAGATCGAGCGGGTCCTTACGAGCAGTACTTC.

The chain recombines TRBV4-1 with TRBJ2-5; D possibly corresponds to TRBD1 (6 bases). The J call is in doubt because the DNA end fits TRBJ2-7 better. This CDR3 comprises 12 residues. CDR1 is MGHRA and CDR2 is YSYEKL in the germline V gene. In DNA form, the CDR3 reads TGCGCCAGCAGCCTAACAGGGAACGAGCAGTACTTC. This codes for CASSLTGNEQYF.

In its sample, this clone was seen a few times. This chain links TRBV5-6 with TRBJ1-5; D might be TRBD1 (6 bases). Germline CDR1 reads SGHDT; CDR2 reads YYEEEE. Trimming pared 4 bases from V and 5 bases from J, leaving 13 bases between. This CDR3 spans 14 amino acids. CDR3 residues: CASSLAGAHQPQHF. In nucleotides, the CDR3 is TGTGCCAGCAGCCTGGCAGGGGCGCATCAGCCCCAGCATTTT.

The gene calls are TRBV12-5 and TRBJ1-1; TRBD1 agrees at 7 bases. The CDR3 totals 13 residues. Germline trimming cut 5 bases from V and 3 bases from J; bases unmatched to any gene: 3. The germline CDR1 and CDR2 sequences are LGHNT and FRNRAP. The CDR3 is CASGPQGDTEAFF. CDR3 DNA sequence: TGTGCTAGTGGTCCTCAGGGGGACACTGAAGCTTTCTTT.

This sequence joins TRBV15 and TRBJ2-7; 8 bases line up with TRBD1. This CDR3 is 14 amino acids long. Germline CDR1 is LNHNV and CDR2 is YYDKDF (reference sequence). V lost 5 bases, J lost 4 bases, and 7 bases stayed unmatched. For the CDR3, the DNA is TGTGCCACCAGCGGAGGGACAGGACCTTACGAGCAGTACTTC. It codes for CATSGGTGPYEQYF.

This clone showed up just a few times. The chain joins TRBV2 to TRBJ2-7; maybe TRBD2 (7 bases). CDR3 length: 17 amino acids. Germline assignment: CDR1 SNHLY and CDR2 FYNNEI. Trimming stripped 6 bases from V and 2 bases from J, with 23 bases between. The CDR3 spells CASRRGGDLTGTYEQYF. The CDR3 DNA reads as TGTGCCAGCAGGAGAGGGGGGGACCTCACGGGGACCTACGAGCAGTACTTC.